A selection of T cell receptor beta chains follows, all from one sample in a study of monozygotic twins with inflammatory bowel disease. TCRdb reanalyzed the 5' RACE reads, giving one entry per CDR3 protein sequence and no DNA. In all, the sample yields 150,000 or so distinct CDR3 sequences. The sequencing input was blood. These receptors came from a human donor with ulcerative colitis or Crohn's disease, or a healthy co-twin of an affected twin (not recorded which). CDR3s include the opening cysteine and the closing phenylalanine or tryptophan.

J: TRBJ1-2; V: TRBV11-2; CDR3: CASSPTGAGGVGYGYTF
J: TRBJ1-6; V: TRBV14; CDR3: CASSYREANSPLHF
J: TRBJ1-2; V: TRBV24-1; CDR3: CATSGSDRGRDYGYTF
J: TRBJ2-3; V: TRBV11-2; CDR3: CASSLLAGGTDTQYF
J: TRBJ1-1; V: TRBV10-2; CDR3: CASSEWINTEAFF
J: TRBJ2-2; V: TRBV7-3; CDR3: CASSPQRTGAGGELFF
J: TRBJ1-3; V: TRBV12-3/TRBV12-4; CDR3: CASSLQGGVSGNTIYF
J: TRBJ1-1; V: TRBV4-2; CDR3: CASSQDPVNTEAFF
J: TRBJ2-3; V: TRBV19; CDR3: CASSISGQVLTDTQYF
J: TRBJ2-2; V: TRBV13; CDR3: CASSDRRSGELFF
J: TRBJ1-4; V: TRBV20-1; CDR3: CSARDGRRPEKLFF
J: TRBJ2-7; V: TRBV5-1; CDR3: CASSLAPGQGYEQYF
J: TRBJ1-1; V: TRBV20-1; CDR3: CSARDQSGGGTEAFF
J: TRBJ2-7; V: TRBV7-6; CDR3: CASRRGGRDSSYEQYF
J: TRBJ2-5; V: TRBV10-3; CDR3: CAISRGVQETQYF
J: TRBJ2-2; V: TRBV7-6; CDR3: CASSDLGQGSTGELFF
J: TRBJ2-5; V: TRBV6-1; CDR3: CASSVETVTQYF
J: TRBJ1-5; V: TRBV5-1; CDR3: CASSLARDGHQPQHF
J: TRBJ2-7; V: TRBV7-2; CDR3: CASSLARIHGQYF
J: TRBJ2-7; V: TRBV30; CDR3: CAWSVGGGGYEQYF
J: TRBJ1-5; V: TRBV20-1; CDR3: CSADRGVKRQGSNQPQHF
J: TRBJ2-7; V: TRBV7-2; CDR3: CASSFRSSGYEQYF
J: TRBJ2-5; V: TRBV3-1; CDR3: CASSQDRSRKGPGETQYF
J: TRBJ1-3; V: TRBV11-2; CDR3: CASSLLLVGGLSGNTIYF
J: TRBJ2-5; V: TRBV7-9; CDR3: CASSLALREAQYF
J: TRBJ2-6; V: TRBV11-2; CDR3: CASSLISLGLADGANVLTF
J: TRBJ2-3; V: TRBV5-1; CDR3: CASSPETSGSPDTQYF
J: TRBJ2-5; V: TRBV7-2; CDR3: CASSLVWKIDGETQYF
J: TRBJ2-1; V: TRBV7-8; CDR3: CASSPQPSTYNEQFF
J: TRBJ2-7; V: TRBV27; CDR3: CASSLERRDPYEQYF
J: TRBJ1-4; V: TRBV7-2; CDR3: CASSPRKNSRKKKLFF
J: TRBJ1-2; V: TRBV24-1; CDR3: CATSEGKDRGQDGYTF
J: TRBJ1-3; V: TRBV10-3; CDR3: CAISDRARSGNTIYF
J: TRBJ2-1; V: TRBV3-1; CDR3: CASSRIAGVGNEQFF
J: TRBJ2-3; V: TRBV4-2; CDR3: CASSQGGLAGPSDTQYF
J: TRBJ1-4; V: TRBV5-1; CDR3: CASSLLGEGLQGGKLFF
J: TRBJ1-6; V: TRBV15; CDR3: CATSRERSPTPLHF
J: TRBJ2-5; V: TRBV5-1; CDR3: CASSLGSWGQETQYF